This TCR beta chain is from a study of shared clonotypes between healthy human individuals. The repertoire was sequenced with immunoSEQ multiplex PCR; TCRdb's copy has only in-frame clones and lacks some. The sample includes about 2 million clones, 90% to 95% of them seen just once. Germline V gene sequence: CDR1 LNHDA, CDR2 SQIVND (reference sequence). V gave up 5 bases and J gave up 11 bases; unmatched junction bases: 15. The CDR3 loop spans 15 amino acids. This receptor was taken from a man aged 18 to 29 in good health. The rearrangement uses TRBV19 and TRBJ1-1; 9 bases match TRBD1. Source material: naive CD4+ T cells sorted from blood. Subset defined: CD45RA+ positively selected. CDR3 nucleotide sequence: TGTGCCAGTAGTGCCAGTTCCGGGACAGGGCCATTGGCTTTCTTT. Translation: CASSASSGTGPLAFF.